The 27 T cell receptor beta chains below come from one sample, sequenced in a study of blood T cell repertoires in COVID-19. Only in-frame clones appear in the TCRdb table, and some are missing; sequencing was by immunoSEQ multiplex PCR. This table has about 320,000 clones, about 85% appearing once. The sequencing sample was made of PBMCs or T cells enriched from blood (not recorded which). Every receptor here comes from a woman under 40 who had been exposed to COVID-19.

The chain has TRBV12-3 or TRBV12-4 and TRBJ2-1; no reliable D call. The CDR3 is 11 residues long. The V end was cut by 4 bases, the J end by 6 bases, with 4 bases between. The CDR3 DNA sequence: TGTGCCAGCAGTTCCGGCAATGAGCAGTTCTTC. Translated: CASSSGNEQFF.

The V gene is TRBV19, the J gene TRBJ2-7; 10 bases match TRBD1. CDR1 is LNHDA and CDR2 is SQIVND in the germline V gene (reference sequence). V lost 4 bases to trimming and J lost 7 bases; unmatched junction nucleotides: 7. The CDR3 is made up of 14 amino acids. In DNA form, the CDR3 reads TGTGCCAGTAGTAAGGGACAGGGGCTTGTTGAGCAGTACTTC. The encoded protein is CASSKGQGLVEQYF.

The CDR3 DNA reads as TGTGCCAGCAGCCACTCCGGCGGCTCCTACGAGCAGTACTTC. The encoded protein is CASSHSGGSYEQYF. The V call is TRBV11-3, the J call TRBJ2-7, with no clear D. This CDR3 comprises 14 residues. Trimming pared 5 bases from V and 0 bases from J, leaving 11 bases between. The germline V gene encodes CDR1 SGHNT and CDR2 YENEEA. Filled out from reference TRBV11-3 and TRBJ2-7, the complete variable domain reads EAGVVQSPRYKIIEKKQPVAFWCNPISGHNTLYWYLQNLGQGPELLIRYENEEAVDDSQLPKDRFSAERLKGVDSTLKIQPAELGDSAVYLCASSHSGGSYEQYFGPGTRLTVT.

The chain uses TRBV5-6 and TRBJ1-4; 9 bases are a match to TRBD1. V dropped 1 base and J dropped 7; count of bases not matched to a gene: 2. Germline CDR1 reads SGHDT; CDR2 reads YYEEEE. The CDR3 is made up of 14 amino acids. As DNA, the CDR3 is TGTGCCAGCAGCTTGACAGGGGGCGGTGAAAAACTGTTTTTT. Its protein is CASSLTGGGEKLFF.

J is TRBJ1-1 and V is TRBV12-5, with no clear D. V lost 3 bases and J 1 base, leaving 6 bases between the germline ends. Germline V lookup: CDR1 LGHNT, CDR2 FRNRAP. This CDR3 is 13 amino acids long. CDR3 nucleotides: TGTGCTAGTGGTTTTGCAGGGAACACTGAAGCTTTCTTT. Residues: CASGFAGNTEAFF.

The chain has TRBV4-2 and TRBJ2-2; 9 nucleotides line up with TRBD2. CDR3 length equals 17 residues. Germline V gene sequence: CDR1 LGHNA, CDR2 YNFKEQ. V was pared by 0 bases and J by 5 bases, with 7 bases of the junction left unmatched. CDR3 nucleotide sequence: TGTGCCAGCAGCCAAGAAGCGGCGGGAGGGAGGACCGGGGAGCTGTTTTTT. This gives the protein CASSQEAAGGRTGELFF.

This chain uses TRBV7-8 with TRBJ2-7, with 8 bases that match TRBD1. This CDR3 region has 15 residues. The germline V gene has CDR1 SGHVS and CDR2 FQNEAQ. V trimming: 1 base; J trimming: 2 bases; junction bases outside the gene matches: 4. Written as DNA, the CDR3 is TGTGCCAGCAGCTTAGGGGAGGACAGGGCCTACGAGCAGTACTTC. This codes for CASSLGEDRAYEQYF.

V gene TRBV7-9 combines with J gene TRBJ1-4; 9 bases agree with TRBD1. The length of the CDR3 is 16 residues. The ends lost 2 bases at V and 7 bases at J; junction bases unmatched: 8. Germline values: CDR1 SEHNR, CDR2 FQNEAQ (reference sequence). In DNA, the CDR3 is TGTGCCAGCAGCTTACCAGCGGGACAGGGAGGTGAAAAACTGTTTTTT. Its translation: CASSLPAGQGGEKLFF.

J is TRBJ1-1 and V is TRBV29-1; the match to TRBD1 covers 7 bases. The CDR3 is 11 residues long. The germline V gene encodes CDR1 SQVTM and CDR2 ANQGSEA. The V gene end was trimmed by 7 bases and the J gene end by 4 bases; junction bases not matched to a gene: 3. The CDR3 sequence is CSAQGGTEAFF. As DNA, the CDR3 is TGCAGCGCCCAGGGGGGCACTGAAGCTTTCTTT.

The chain couples TRBV19 to TRBJ2-1, with a tentative D call TRBD2 (5 bases). Germline CDR1 LNHDA, CDR2 SQIVND (reference sequence). V lost 4 bases and J lost 8, with 18 bases in between. The CDR3 runs 15 residues. The CDR3 spells CASSTPLGFSDEQFF. CDR3 in DNA: TGTGCCAGTAGTACTCCGCTCGGTTTTAGCGATGAGCAGTTCTTC.

V usage is TRBV5-1 and J usage is TRBJ2-5, with TRBD2 matching 7 bases. V lost 4 bases to trimming and J lost 5 bases; unmatched junction nucleotides: 11. This CDR3 is built from 15 residues. Germline CDR1 is SGHRS and CDR2 is YFSETQ. The CDR3 nucleotides read TGCGCCAGCAGCAGAGAAGCGGGGACTTTGGAGACCCAGTACTTC. The encoded protein is CASSREAGTLETQYF.

The CDR3 here is CASRRQGSPIAEAFF. CDR3 nucleotides: TGCGCCAGCCGTAGACAGGGGAGTCCTATAGCGGAAGCTTTCTTT. The chain links TRBV5-1 to TRBJ1-1, with 8 positions matching TRBD1. CDR1 is SGHRS and CDR2 is YFSETQ in the germline V gene. The CDR3 contains 15 residues. The V segment lost 7 bases and the J segment 8 bases; nucleotides outside the gene matches: 16.

This chain joins TRBV19 and TRBJ1-1, with 7 nucleotides matching TRBD1. This CDR3 is 16 amino acids long. The germline V gene has CDR1 LNHDA and CDR2 SQIVND (reference sequence). V lost 5 bases to trimming and J lost 2 bases; unmatched junction nucleotides: 11. The CDR3 coding sequence is TGTGCCAGTAGTCGCCCCTGGGACAGCTATAACACTGAAGCTTTCTTT. The encoded protein is CASSRPWDSYNTEAFF.

V gene TRBV28 combines with J gene TRBJ2-2; TRBD1 matches 7 bases. Germline V lookup: CDR1 MDHEN, CDR2 SYDVKM. V shed 1 base, J shed 5 bases, and the junction held 10 bases outside the gene matches. This CDR3 contains 17 residues. The CDR3 nucleotides are TGTGCCAGCAGTTTATTAATCCCCGGGACAGATACCGGGGAGCTGTTTTTT. Protein: CASSLLIPGTDTGELFF. Supplemented by reference TRBV28 and TRBJ2-2, the full variable domain reads DVKVTQSSRYLVKRTGEKVFLECVQDMDHENMFWYRQDPGLGLRLIYFSYDVKMKEKGDIPEGYSVSREKKERFSLILESASTNQTSMYLCASSLLIPGTDTGELFFGEGSRLTVL.

The chain joins TRBV7-9 to TRBJ2-3; D unclear. This CDR3 is built from 15 residues. Between the trimmed V and J ends, which lost 1 base and 2 bases, there was a span of 10 bases. CDR1 is SEHNR and CDR2 is FQNEAQ in the germline V gene (reference sequence). The CDR3 nucleotides are TGTGCCAGCAGCTTAGATCCAGGTCCCACAGATACGCAGTATTTT. Amino acid sequence: CASSLDPGPTDTQYF.

The rearrangement joins TRBV12-5 to TRBJ2-7; tentative D call: TRBD1 (5 bases). The V end lost 2 bases, the J end lost 5 bases, and 10 bases lay between the germline ends. CDR1 LGHNT and CDR2 FRNRAP come from the germline V gene. The CDR3 consists of 13 residues. The CDR3 DNA is TGTGCTAGTGGTTTGATAGGGGCGGACGAGCAGTACTTC. Its translation: CASGLIGADEQYF.

The chain couples TRBV4-1 to TRBJ1-4; D is perhaps TRBD1 (5 bases). The V end was cut by 3 bases, the J end by 1 base, with 12 bases between. The CDR3 totals 16 residues. Germline V gene sequence: CDR1 MGHRA, CDR2 YSYEKL. The CDR3 sequence is CASSHGPGITNEKLFF. Here the CDR3 DNA reads TGCGCCAGCAGCCACGGTCCAGGGATAACTAATGAAAAACTGTTTTTT.

This clone was observed a single time. This chain joins TRBV15 and TRBJ2-1; a possible D gene is TRBD1 (5 bases). Trimming left V 3 bases short and J 5 bases short, with 17 bases between. The germline V gene has CDR1 LNHNV and CDR2 YYDKDF (reference sequence). This CDR3 has 16 residues. The CDR3 nucleotides are TGTGCCACCAGCAGCGGTTGGGGCGCGGACAACAATGAGCAGTTCTTC. Translating gives CATSSGWGADNNEQFF.

This sequence joins TRBV23-1 and TRBJ1-5; TRBD1 is a possible D gene (5 bases). TRBV23-1 is an ORF, with its function uncertain. The V gene lost 0 bases and the J gene lost 3 bases, with 21 bases spanning the gap. The CDR3 is 19 amino acids. In nucleotides, the CDR3 is TGCGCCAGCAGTCAATCCACCAGTGGATCACCAGGGCTCAATCAGCCCCAGCATTTT. It specifies CASSQSTSGSPGLNQPQHF.

This clone was seen more than once but under ten times. Other DNA sequences from this sample encode an identical CDR3 as well. The chain links TRBV11-2 to TRBJ2-3; possibly TRBD2 for D (6 bases). CDR1 is SGHAT and CDR2 is FQNNGV in the germline V gene. There are 14 residues in the CDR3. The germline V and J ends were trimmed by 1 base and 3 bases, with 8 bases remaining between them. CDR3 in DNA: TGTGCCAGCAGCTTAGGTGGAGGGACAGATACGCAGTATTTT. This encodes CASSLGGGTDTQYF.

This clone showed up just once. The V and J genes are TRBV7-5 and TRBJ2-3; the table calls TRBD2, which could not be checked here. TRBV7-5 is recorded as a pseudogene. CDR3 length: 18 residues. CDR3 region: CVRSSYGTSGRCTDTQYF. For the CDR3, the DNA is TGTGTCAGAAGCTCCTATGGGACTAGCGGGAGATGCACAGATACGCAGTATTTT.

V gene TRBV25-1 combines with J gene TRBJ1-1; 7 bases match TRBD1. Germline values: CDR1 MGHDK, CDR2 SYGVNS. V trimming: 2 bases; J trimming: 7 bases; junction bases outside the gene matches: 10. The CDR3 runs to 15 residues. The CDR3 reads CASSEETGSLSEAFF. CDR3 sequence (DNA): TGTGCCAGCAGTGAAGAGACAGGGTCCTTAAGTGAAGCTTTCTTT.

The rearrangement links TRBV30 to TRBJ1-5; D unclear. The CDR3 runs to 13 residues. Germline CDR1 reads GTSNPN; CDR2 reads SVGIG (reference sequence). Deletions cut 2 bases from V and 4 bases from J, with 9 bases between. CDR3 sequence: CAWSNGINQPQHF. In DNA form, the CDR3 reads TGTGCCTGGAGTAACGGGATAAATCAGCCCCAGCATTTT.

V and J are TRBV15 and TRBJ1-2, with 7 bases that match TRBD1. Per the germline V gene, CDR1 is LNHNV and CDR2 is YYDKDF (reference sequence). Unmatched junction bases numbered 4, after V lost 1 base and J lost 8 bases. The CDR3 is 13 amino acids. This chain's CDR3 is CATSRGTGWGYTF. CDR3 sequence (DNA): TGTGCCACCAGCAGAGGGACAGGCTGGGGCTACACCTTC.

The chain joins TRBV7-2 to TRBJ1-6; 8 bases fit TRBD1. Trimming removed 5 bases from V and 6 bases from J; junction bases left unmatched: 3. This CDR3 spans 14 amino acids. Germline V gene lookup returns CDR1 SGHTA and CDR2 FQGNSA. The DNA of the CDR3 is TGTGCCAGCAGCATCGGACAGGGTAATTCACCCCTCCACTTT. Protein: CASSIGQGNSPLHF.

This rearrangement joins TRBV29-1 to TRBJ2-2, with 8 bases matching TRBD1. V lost 8 bases and J lost 3; bases outside the gene matches: 8. The CDR3 totals 14 residues. Per germline, CDR1 SQVTM and CDR2 ANQGSEA. In DNA, the CDR3 is TGCAGCTTTAGACAGGACAGGGACACCGGGGAGCTGTTTTTT. Its protein is CSFRQDRDTGELFF.

The chain employs TRBV5-1 and TRBJ2-7; D unresolved. Germline CDR1 and CDR2: SGHRS and YFSETQ. V was trimmed by 4 bases and J by 1 base, leaving 9 bases between them. The length of the CDR3 is 13 residues. CDR3 DNA sequence: TGCGCCAGCAGCCCCTCGGGTTCCTACGAGCAGTACTTC. This codes for CASSPSGSYEQYF. The full variable domain, with the rest looked up from reference TRBV5-1 and TRBJ2-7, is KAGVTQTPRYLIKTRGQQVTLSCSPISGHRSVSWYQQTPGQGLQFLFEYFSETQRNKGNFPGRFSGRQFSNSRSEMNVSTLELGDSALYLCASSPSGSYEQYFGPGTRLTVT.